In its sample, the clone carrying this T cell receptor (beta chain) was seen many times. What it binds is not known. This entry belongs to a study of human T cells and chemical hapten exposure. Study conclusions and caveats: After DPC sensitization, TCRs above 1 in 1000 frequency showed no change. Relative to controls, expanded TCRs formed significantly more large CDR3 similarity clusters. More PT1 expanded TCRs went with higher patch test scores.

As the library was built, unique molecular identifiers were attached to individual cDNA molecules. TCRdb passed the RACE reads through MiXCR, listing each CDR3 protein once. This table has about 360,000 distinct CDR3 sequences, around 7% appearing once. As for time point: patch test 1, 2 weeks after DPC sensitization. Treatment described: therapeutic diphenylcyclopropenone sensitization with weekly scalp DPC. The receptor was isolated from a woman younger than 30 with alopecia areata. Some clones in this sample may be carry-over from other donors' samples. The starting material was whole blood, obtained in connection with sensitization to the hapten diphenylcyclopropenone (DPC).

CDR3: CASSPRQGASTDTQYF. CDR3 nucleotides: TGTGCCAGCAGCCCCAGACAGGGGGCTAGCACAGATACGCAGTATTTT. This chain uses TRBV5-6 with TRBJ2-3, with 10 bases lining up with TRBD1. Germline assignment: CDR1 SGHDT and CDR2 YYEEEE. Germline trimming cut 4 bases from V and 0 bases from J; bases unmatched to any gene: 5. The CDR3 spans 16 residues.